Following are 6 T cell receptor beta chains from one sample sequenced in a study of blood T cell repertoires in COVID-19. Assay: immunoSEQ multiplex PCR; the TCRdb copy retains only in-frame clones and omits some. The sample carries nearly 250,000 clones, approximately 89% recorded once. Material: peripheral blood. The source of these receptors is a woman in her fifties or sixties who had recovered from COVID-19.

This sequence joins TRBV15 and TRBJ2-3; D gene unclear. V dropped 6 bases and J dropped 5 bases, with 12 bases sitting between them. Germline loops: CDR1 LNHNV, CDR2 YYDKDF (reference sequence). The CDR3 length is 13 residues. This CDR3 reads CATRKTPGDTQYF. The CDR3 DNA sequence: TGTGCCACCAGAAAGACCCCGGGAGATACGCAGTATTTT.

This clone was counted a few times. The V and J genes are TRBV7-2 and TRBJ2-7, with TRBD2 identical over 9 bases. Germline V gene data show CDR1 as SGHTA and CDR2 as FQGNSA. The length of the CDR3 is 17 residues. J lost 0 bases, V lost 0 bases, and 6 bases had no gene match. This chain's CDR3 is CASSLASGGHSSYEQYF. In DNA form, the CDR3 reads TGTGCCAGCAGCTTAGCTAGCGGGGGCCACAGCTCCTACGAGCAGTACTTC. Looking up the rest from reference TRBV7-2 and TRBJ2-7 gives the full variable domain: GAGVSQSPSNKVTEKGKDVELRCDPISGHTALYWYRQSLGQGLEFLIYFQGNSAPDKSGLPSDRFSAERTGGSVSTLTIQRTQQEDSAVYLCASSLASGGHSSYEQYFGPGTRLTVT.

This rearrangement joins TRBV7-3 to TRBJ2-2; 8 bases fit TRBD1. With V trimmed by 5 bases and J by 3 bases, 8 bases remained unmatched. This CDR3 comprises 16 residues. Germline lookup yields CDR1 SGHTA and CDR2 FQGTGA. CDR3: CASSQWTGRDTGELFF. CDR3 nucleotide sequence: TGTGCCAGCAGCCAATGGACAGGGCGGGACACCGGGGAGCTGTTTTTT.

The chain uses TRBV5-4 and TRBJ2-5; 13 bases agree with TRBD2. Trimming took 5 bases from V and 5 from J; bases not matched to a gene: 6. The length of the CDR3 is 15 residues. Germline CDR1 reads SGHNT; CDR2 reads YYREEE (reference sequence). This CDR3 is CASRGGTSGEETQYF. CDR3 bases: TGTGCCAGCAGAGGAGGGACTAGCGGGGAGGAGACCCAGTACTTC.

CDR3 loop: CASSQSSGGEYEQYF. CDR3 in DNA: TGTGCCAGCAGCCAATCCAGCGGGGGGGAATACGAGCAGTACTTC. The rearrangement links TRBV3-1 (or the pseudogene TRBV3-2) to TRBJ2-7; 10 bases line up with TRBD2. V lost 2 bases to trimming and J lost 4 bases; unmatched junction nucleotides: 5. The germline CDR1 and CDR2 sequences are LGHDT and YNNKEL (reference sequence). The CDR3 totals 15 residues.

This clone came up a few times. The rearrangement uses TRBV6-6 and TRBJ2-3, with 13 bases identical to TRBD2. The CDR3 runs to 18 residues. Germline trimming cut 5 bases from V and 1 base from J; bases unmatched to any gene: 9. CDR1 is MNHNY and CDR2 is SVGAGI in the germline V gene (reference sequence). As DNA, the CDR3 is TGTGCCAGCAGTCGACGACTAGCGGGGGGTGGGCGCACAGATACGCAGTATTTT. It codes for CASSRRLAGGGRTDTQYF.